These 27 T cell receptor beta chains came from one sample sequenced in a study of T cell responses to AZD1222 COVID-19 vaccine. Produced via immunoSEQ multiplex PCR; TCRdb's table is partial and in-frame only. The top ten clones hold more than 4% of a sample with 150,000 or so clones, about 90% of them seen once. This material consisted of peripheral blood, taken 28 days after the second dose of the MenACWY control vaccine. These receptors originate from an adult who received the MenACWY meningococcal vaccine as a control.

The genes are TRBV15 and TRBJ1-2; tentative D call: TRBD1 (5 bases). The CDR3 spans 12 residues. From germline, CDR1 is LNHNV and CDR2 YYDKDF (reference sequence). The V and J ends lost 3 bases and 12 bases respectively, with 14 bases between them. The CDR3 loop reads CATSSTTGVNTF. Written as DNA, the CDR3 is TGTGCCACCAGCAGTACAACGGGGGTAAACACCTTC. Full variable domain (outside the CDR3, taken from reference TRBV15 and TRBJ1-2): DAMVIQNPRYQVTQFGKPVTLSCSQTLNHNVMYWYQQKSSQAPKLLFHYYDKDFNNEADTPDNFQSRRPNTSFCFLDIRSPGLGDTAMYLCATSSTTGVNTFGSGTRLTVV.

V and J are TRBV28 and TRBJ2-5; 8 bases map to TRBD2. The germline V gene encodes CDR1 MDHEN and CDR2 SYDVKM. The junction had 18 bases not matched to a gene; V was cut back by 9 bases and J by 0 bases. The CDR3 loop spans 18 amino acids. The CDR3 sequence is CASSLRGDSGMYQETQYF. Here the CDR3 DNA reads TGTGCCAGTTCCTTAAGGGGAGATAGCGGGATGTACCAAGAGACCCAGTACTTC. Filled out from reference TRBV28 and TRBJ2-5, the complete variable domain reads DVKVTQSSRYLVKRTGEKVFLECVQDMDHENMFWYRQDPGLGLRLIYFSYDVKMKEKGDIPEGYSVSREKKERFSLILESASTNQTSMYLCASSLRGDSGMYQETQYFGPGTRLLVL.

V gene TRBV3-1 (or the pseudogene TRBV3-2) combines with J gene TRBJ1-4, with D tentatively TRBD1 (6 bases). Trimming took off 1 base at V and 1 base at J, with 10 bases between the two ends. This CDR3 is built from 16 residues. CDR1 and CDR2 (germline): LGHDT, YNNKEL (reference sequence). The CDR3 sequence is CASSQGDTLTNEKLFF. CDR3 DNA: TGTGCCAGCAGCCAAGGGGACACCTTAACTAATGAAAAACTGTTTTTT.

In its sample, this clone was seen once. The V call is TRBV4-3, the J call TRBJ2-3, with TRBD2 identical over 9 bases. Per the germline V gene, CDR1 is LGHNA and CDR2 is YSLEER. V shed 2 bases, J shed 7 bases, and the junction held 10 bases outside the gene matches. The CDR3 sequence is 16 residues long. The CDR3 DNA follows: TGCGCCAGCAGCCAAAGTCTAGCGGGACATAAAAATACGCAGTATTTT. Translating it yields CASSQSLAGHKNTQYF.

The chain links TRBV28 to TRBJ1-4; D call uncertain. CDR1 is MDHEN and CDR2 is SYDVKM in the germline V gene. The CDR3 is 14 residues long. V dropped 2 bases and J dropped 8 bases, with 12 bases sitting between them. CDR3 sequence reads: CASSLPPVREKLFF. The CDR3, as DNA: TGTGCCAGCAGTTTACCCCCAGTGAGGGAAAAACTGTTTTTT.

The count of this clone is one. The gene calls are TRBV2 and TRBJ2-3; maybe TRBD1 (6 bases). This CDR3 comprises 15 residues. V lost 7 bases and J 1 base, leaving 15 bases between the germline ends. Germline V gene data show CDR1 as SNHLY and CDR2 as FYNNEI. CDR3 nucleotides: TGTGCCAGCACCAAGCAGGGGCAAGGCACAGATACGCAGTATTTT. Translated, it gives CASTKQGQGTDTQYF.

The rearrangement links TRBV4-1 to TRBJ2-1; 13 nucleotides line up with TRBD2. Germline CDR1 reads MGHRA; CDR2 reads YSYEKL. Trimming cost V 3 bases and J 3 bases; bases outside gene matches: 5. The CDR3 totals 17 residues. The CDR3 DNA is TGCGCCAGCAGCCACCGACTAGCGGGAGGAAGCTACAATGAGCAGTTCTTC. This encodes CASSHRLAGGSYNEQFF.

The DNA of the CDR3 is TGCAGCGTTGTTCCACCACCCTACAATGAGCAGTTCTTC. Amino acids: CSVVPPPYNEQFF. V gene TRBV29-1 combines with J gene TRBJ2-1, with D uncertain. Germline V CDR1 and CDR2: SQVTM, ANQGSEA. The CDR3 runs 13 residues. Trimming removed 4 bases from V and 2 bases from J, with 9 bases in between.

The chain links TRBV19 to TRBJ1-2; 7 bases are shared with TRBD1. CDR3 length: 14 residues. Germline CDR1 is LNHDA and CDR2 is SQIVND (reference sequence). V was pared by 5 bases and J by 2 bases, with 5 bases of the junction left unmatched. The CDR3: CASSPQGENYGYTF. The DNA for the CDR3 is TGTGCCAGTAGTCCGCAGGGGGAAAACTATGGCTACACCTTC.

This chain connects TRBV28 to TRBJ2-3; D is uncertain. The germline V gene encodes CDR1 MDHEN and CDR2 SYDVKM. The V gene lost 5 bases and the J gene lost 3 bases, with 18 bases spanning the gap. This CDR3 has 16 amino acids. CDR3 residues: CASSPPDKLATDTQYF. CDR3 sequence (DNA): TGTGCCAGCAGTCCCCCGGATAAGCTGGCGACAGATACGCAGTATTTT. The entire variable domain, with the rest obtained from reference TRBV28 and TRBJ2-3, is as follows: DVKVTQSSRYLVKRTGEKVFLECVQDMDHENMFWYRQDPGLGLRLIYFSYDVKMKEKGDIPEGYSVSREKKERFSLILESASTNQTSMYLCASSPPDKLATDTQYFGPGTRLTVL.

This clone was detected a few times. This chain connects TRBV4-1 to TRBJ2-7; tentatively, D is TRBD1 or TRBD2 (6 bases each). The CDR3 has 17 residues. Per the germline V gene, CDR1 is MGHRA and CDR2 is YSYEKL. V dropped 1 base and J dropped 3 bases, with 19 bases sitting between them. The CDR3 region is CASSQVRLEGVNYEQYF. Written as DNA, the CDR3 is TGCGCCAGCAGCCAAGTGCGTCTGGAGGGGGTGAACTACGAGCAGTACTTC.

This chain connects TRBV28 to TRBJ2-5; D unclear. From germline, CDR1 is MDHEN and CDR2 SYDVKM. V lost 1 base, J lost 5 bases, and 5 bases lay in between. There are 12 residues in the CDR3. The CDR3, as DNA: TGTGCCAGCAGTTTATTATCCGAGACCCAGTACTTC. It is translated as CASSLLSETQYF.

V usage is TRBV12-3 or TRBV12-4 and J usage is TRBJ1-5; D is uncertain. Between the trimmed V and J ends, which lost 6 bases and 4 bases, there was a span of 10 bases. The CDR3 runs to 13 residues. DNA of the CDR3: TGTGCCAGCAGCCGTCCGGGGAATCAGCCCCAGCATTTT. Residues: CASSRPGNQPQHF.

The chain has TRBV19 and TRBJ1-2; D is unresolved. V was cut by 4 bases and J by 5 bases, with 11 bases left in between. CDR1 and CDR2 from the germline V gene are LNHDA and SQIVND (reference sequence). This CDR3 contains 13 residues. CDR3 loop: CASSRQAEYGYTF. As DNA, the CDR3 is TGTGCCAGTAGTAGGCAGGCGGAGTATGGCTACACCTTC.

The chain joins TRBV6-2 or TRBV6-3 to TRBJ2-7; D not resolved. CDR3 size: 11 residues. The V gene lost 2 bases and the J gene lost 5 bases, with 4 bases spanning the gap. Germline V gene lookup returns CDR1 MNHEY and CDR2 SVGEGT. The CDR3 DNA is TGTGCCAGCAGTTACAGAGACGAGCAGTACTTC. This encodes CASSYRDEQYF.

Only one count was recorded for this clone. This chain links TRBV7-9 with TRBJ1-5; no clear D gene. The V gene's germline CDR1 is SEHNR and CDR2 FQNEAQ (reference sequence). This CDR3 spans 14 amino acids. Trimming shortened V by 4 bases and J by 7 bases, and 14 bases separated the two germline ends. CDR3 protein: CASSSAGGEQPQHF. The CDR3, as DNA: TGTGCCAGCAGCTCAGCAGGAGGAGAACAGCCCCAGCATTTT.

The rearrangement joins TRBV27 to TRBJ2-7; the D gene is possibly TRBD2 (5 bases). Germline V lookup: CDR1 MNHEY, CDR2 SMNVEV (reference sequence). Trimming left V 11 bases short and J 4 bases short, with 12 bases between. This CDR3 is built from 11 residues. The DNA for the CDR3 is TGTGCCTCCACTCGGGGATACGAGCAGTACTTC. As protein: CASTRGYEQYF.

This clone appeared once. The chain couples TRBV30 to TRBJ1-6; 9 positions agree with TRBD1. Unmatched junction bases numbered 12, after V lost 4 bases and J lost 5 bases. This CDR3 has 17 residues. Germline CDR1 GTSNPN, CDR2 SVGIG (reference sequence). CDR3: CAWTSPLTGGNNSPLHF. CDR3 sequence (DNA): TGTGCCTGGACCTCTCCCCTGACAGGGGGGAATAATTCACCCCTCCACTTT.

The chain combines TRBV10-3 with TRBJ1-5; D gene unclear. This CDR3 region has 16 residues. V lost 3 bases to trimming and J lost 0 bases, with 12 bases between them. Per germline, CDR1 ENHRY and CDR2 SYGVKD. CDR3 sequence reads: CAISDRADYSNQPQHF. As DNA, the CDR3 is TGTGCCATCAGTGACAGAGCCGATTATAGCAATCAGCCCCAGCATTTT.

The rearrangement links TRBV11-2 to TRBJ2-3; D is undetermined. CDR1 is SGHAT, CDR2 FQNNGV, per germline. The CDR3 is 14 amino acids. Trimming removed 1 base from V and 6 bases from J, with 11 bases in between. CDR3 sequence reads: CASSLVPRADTQYF. CDR3 bases: TGTGCCAGCAGCTTAGTTCCCCGGGCGGATACGCAGTATTTT.

In this sample, this clone turned up a few times. The genes are TRBV28 and TRBJ2-7, with D possibly matching TRBD2 (5 bases). Germline assignment: CDR1 MDHEN and CDR2 SYDVKM. V was trimmed by 2 bases and J by 3 bases, leaving 14 bases between them. This CDR3 region has 15 residues. CDR3 amino acids: CASSLRLSGLYEQYF. In nucleotides, the CDR3 is TGTGCCAGCAGTTTAAGACTCAGCGGTCTCTACGAGCAGTACTTC. Drawing the rest from reference TRBV28 and TRBJ2-7, the complete variable domain is DVKVTQSSRYLVKRTGEKVFLECVQDMDHENMFWYRQDPGLGLRLIYFSYDVKMKEKGDIPEGYSVSREKKERFSLILESASTNQTSMYLCASSLRLSGLYEQYFGPGTRLTVT.

The V and J genes are TRBV15 and TRBJ1-2, with D possibly matching TRBD1 (6 bases). There are 16 residues in the CDR3. The V gene lost 0 bases and the J gene lost 7 bases, with 18 bases spanning the gap. CDR1 is LNHNV, CDR2 YYDKDF, per germline (reference sequence). The CDR3 is CATSRDQGRGGSGYTF. CDR3 DNA: TGTGCCACCAGCAGAGATCAGGGCAGAGGGGGATCTGGCTACACCTTC. Combining the CDR3 with reference TRBV15 and TRBJ1-2 gives the whole variable domain DAMVIQNPRYQVTQFGKPVTLSCSQTLNHNVMYWYQQKSSQAPKLLFHYYDKDFNNEADTPDNFQSRRPNTSFCFLDIRSPGLGDTAMYLCATSRDQGRGGSGYTFGSGTRLTVV.

The rearrangement links TRBV19 to TRBJ2-3, with D unresolved. The CDR3 is made up of 14 amino acids. Germline V gives CDR1 LNHDA, CDR2 SQIVND (reference sequence). V was pared by 8 bases and J by 0 bases, with 12 bases between. The CDR3, as DNA: TGTGCCAGTGCGACGGGCTCTAGCACAGATACGCAGTATTTT. The encoded protein is CASATGSSTDTQYF.

This chain connects TRBV28 to TRBJ2-3, with 9 bases aligning to TRBD2. Germline V lookup: CDR1 MDHEN, CDR2 SYDVKM. This CDR3 spans 15 amino acids. The V segment lost 7 bases and the J segment 5 bases; nucleotides outside the gene matches: 10. CDR3 DNA sequence: TGTGCCAGCATTCCGTCGGGACTAGCATTAGATACGCAGTATTTT. It specifies CASIPSGLALDTQYF.

The chain recombines TRBV21-1 with TRBJ2-7; TRBD2 is the table's D call, not checked against the DNA. TRBV21-1 is deemed a pseudogene. This CDR3 has 15 amino acids. The CDR3 reads CASSKERARRYEQYF. CDR3 in DNA: TGTGCCAGCAGCAAAGAAAGGGCCAGGAGGTACGAGCAGTACTTC.

The chain recombines TRBV9 with TRBJ2-2; the match to TRBD1 covers 10 bases. V lost 3 bases and J lost 4; bases outside the gene matches: 6. This CDR3 region has 16 residues. Germline CDR1 SGDLS, CDR2 YYNGEE. CDR3 region: CASSGLRDRGTGELFF. The CDR3 coding sequence is TGTGCCAGCAGCGGCCTCCGGGACAGGGGCACCGGGGAGCTGTTTTTT.

The chain recombines TRBV28 with TRBJ1-2; D possibly corresponds to TRBD1 (5 bases). CDR3 length equals 14 residues. Trimming left V 6 bases short and J 4 bases short, with 15 bases between. CDR1 and CDR2 (germline): MDHEN, SYDVKM. CDR3 in amino acids: CASSRTDSLYGYTF. The CDR3 DNA reads TGTGCCAGCAGCCGCACTGACAGTCTCTATGGCTACACCTTC.